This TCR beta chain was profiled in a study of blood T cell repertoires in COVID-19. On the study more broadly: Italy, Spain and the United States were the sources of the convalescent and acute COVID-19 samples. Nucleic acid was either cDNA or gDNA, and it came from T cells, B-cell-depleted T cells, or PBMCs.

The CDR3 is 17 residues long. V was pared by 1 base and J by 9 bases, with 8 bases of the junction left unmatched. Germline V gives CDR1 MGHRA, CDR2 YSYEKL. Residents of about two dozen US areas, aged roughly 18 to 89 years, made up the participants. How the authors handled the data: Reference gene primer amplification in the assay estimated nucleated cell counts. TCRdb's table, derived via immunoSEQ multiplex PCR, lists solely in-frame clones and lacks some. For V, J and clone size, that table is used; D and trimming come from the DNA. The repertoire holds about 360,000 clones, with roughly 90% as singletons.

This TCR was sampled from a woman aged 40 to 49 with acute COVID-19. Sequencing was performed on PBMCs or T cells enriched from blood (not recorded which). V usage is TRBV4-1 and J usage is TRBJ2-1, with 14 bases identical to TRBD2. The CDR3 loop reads CASSQGLAGGRGSEQFF. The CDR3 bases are TGCGCCAGCAGCCAAGGACTAGCGGGGGGGAGAGGGAGTGAGCAGTTCTTC.